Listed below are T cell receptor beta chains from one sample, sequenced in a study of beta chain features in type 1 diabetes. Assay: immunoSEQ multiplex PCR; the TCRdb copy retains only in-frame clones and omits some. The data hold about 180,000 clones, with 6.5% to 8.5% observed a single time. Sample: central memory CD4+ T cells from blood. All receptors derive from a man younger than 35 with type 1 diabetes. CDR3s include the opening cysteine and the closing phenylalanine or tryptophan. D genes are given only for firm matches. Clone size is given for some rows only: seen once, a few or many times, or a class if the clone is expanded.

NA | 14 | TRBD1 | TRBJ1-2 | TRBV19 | CASSAQGANYGYTF | TGTGCCAGTAGTGCCCAGGGGGCTAACTATGGCTACACCTTC
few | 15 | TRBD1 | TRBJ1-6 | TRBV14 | CASSQIDRDGPPLHF | TGTGCCAGCAGCCAGATCGACAGGGACGGTCCACCCCTCCACTTT
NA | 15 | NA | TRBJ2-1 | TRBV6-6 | CASQPGYGTYNEQFF | TGTGCCAGCCAACCGGGTTACGGGACCTACAATGAGCAGTTCTTC
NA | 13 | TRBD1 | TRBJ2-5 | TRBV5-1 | CASSSTGSETQYF | TGCGCCAGCAGCTCGACAGGGTCAGAGACCCAGTACTTC
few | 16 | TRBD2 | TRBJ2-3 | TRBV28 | CASSYPASGDTDTQYF | TGTGCCAGCAGTTACCCGGCTAGCGGGGACACAGATACGCAGTATTTT
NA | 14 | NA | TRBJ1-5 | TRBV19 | CASSRGGLDQPQHF | TGTGCCAGTAGTAGGGGGGGCCTGGATCAGCCCCAGCATTTT
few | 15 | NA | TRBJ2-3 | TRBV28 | CASSLLSSGPDTQYF | TGTGCCAGCAGTTTATTATCCAGCGGCCCAGATACGCAGTATTTT
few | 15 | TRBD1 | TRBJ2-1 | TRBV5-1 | CASSLWGQGGHEQFF | TGCGCCAGCAGCTTGTGGGGACAGGGAGGGCATGAGCAGTTCTTC
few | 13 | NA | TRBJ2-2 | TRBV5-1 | CASPHQGPGELFF | TGCGCCAGCCCGCATCAGGGTCCCGGGGAGCTGTTTTTT
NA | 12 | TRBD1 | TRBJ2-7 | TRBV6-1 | CASSDRVYEQYF | TGTGCCAGCAGCGACAGGGTCTACGAGCAGTACTTC
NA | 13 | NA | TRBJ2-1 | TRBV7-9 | CASSLTGLNEQFF | TGTGCCAGCAGCTTAACGGGGTTGAATGAGCAGTTCTTC
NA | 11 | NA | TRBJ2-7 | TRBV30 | CAWSRQAEQYF | TGTGCCTGGAGTCGGCAGGCCGAGCAGTACTTC
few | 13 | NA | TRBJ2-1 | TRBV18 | CASSPFPDNEQFF | TGTGCCAGCTCACCATTCCCCGACAATGAGCAGTTCTTC
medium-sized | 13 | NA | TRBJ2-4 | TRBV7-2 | CASSKETVVTQYF | TGTGCCAGCAGCAAAGAAACGGTGGTAACCCAGTACTTC
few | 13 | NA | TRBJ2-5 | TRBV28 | CASRPRYQETQYF | TGTGCCAGCAGACCCAGGTACCAAGAGACCCAGTACTTC
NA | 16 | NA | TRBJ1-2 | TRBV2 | CASEPRGAAASYGYTF | TGTGCCAGCGAACCTCGGGGGGCCGCCGCGAGCTATGGCTACACCTTC
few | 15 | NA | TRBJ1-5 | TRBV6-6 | CASRTTSAGDQPQHF | TGTGCCAGCAGAACGACCTCGGCCGGAGATCAGCCCCAGCATTTT
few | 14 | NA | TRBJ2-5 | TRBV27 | CASSTRQTQETQYF | TGTGCCAGCAGTACTCGACAGACACAAGAGACCCAGTACTTC
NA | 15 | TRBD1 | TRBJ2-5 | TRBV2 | CASSRARTGQETQYF | TGTGCCAGCTCACGGGCGAGGACAGGGCAAGAGACCCAGTACTTC